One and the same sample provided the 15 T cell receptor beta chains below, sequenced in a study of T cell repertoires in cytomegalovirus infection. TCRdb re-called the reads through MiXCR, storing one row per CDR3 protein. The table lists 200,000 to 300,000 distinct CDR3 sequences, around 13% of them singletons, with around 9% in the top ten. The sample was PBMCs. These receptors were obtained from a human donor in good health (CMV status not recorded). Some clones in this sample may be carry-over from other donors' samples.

The DNA for the CDR3 is TGTGCCAGCTATTCAGGCTATGGACGGCAGTACTTC. As protein: CASYSGYGRQYF. The V call is TRBV12-3 or TRBV12-4, the J call TRBJ2-7; D ambiguous. Deletions cut 8 bases from V and 9 bases from J, with 17 bases between. There are 12 residues in the CDR3.

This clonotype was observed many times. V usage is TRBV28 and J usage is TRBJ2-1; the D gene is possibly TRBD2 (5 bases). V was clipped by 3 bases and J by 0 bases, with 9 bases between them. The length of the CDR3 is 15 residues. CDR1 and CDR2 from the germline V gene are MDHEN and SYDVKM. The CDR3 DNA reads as TGTGCCAGCAGTTTGTTGGGGAGCTCCTACAATGAGCAGTTCTTC. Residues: CASSLLGSSYNEQFF.

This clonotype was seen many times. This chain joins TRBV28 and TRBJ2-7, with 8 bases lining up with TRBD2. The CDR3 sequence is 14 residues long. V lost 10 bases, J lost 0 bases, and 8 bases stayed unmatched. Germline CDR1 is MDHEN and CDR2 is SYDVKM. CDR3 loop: CATNPSGGSYEQYF. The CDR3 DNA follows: TGTGCCACAAACCCCAGCGGGGGCTCCTACGAGCAGTACTTC.

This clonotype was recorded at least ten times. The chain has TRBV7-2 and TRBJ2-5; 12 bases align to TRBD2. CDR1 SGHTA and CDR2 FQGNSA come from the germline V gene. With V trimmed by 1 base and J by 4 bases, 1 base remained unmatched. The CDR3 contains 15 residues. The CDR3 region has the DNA TGTGCCAGCAGCTTAGGGGGACTAGCGGGAGAGACCCAGTACTTC. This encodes CASSLGGLAGETQYF.

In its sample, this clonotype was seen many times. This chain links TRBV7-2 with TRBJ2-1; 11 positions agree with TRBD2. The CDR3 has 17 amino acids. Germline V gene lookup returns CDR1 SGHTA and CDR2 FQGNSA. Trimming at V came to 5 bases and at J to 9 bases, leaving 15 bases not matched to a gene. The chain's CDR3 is CASSPPGFGTSGREQFF. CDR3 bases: TGTGCCAGCAGCCCCCCGGGTTTCGGGACTAGCGGTCGTGAGCAGTTCTTC. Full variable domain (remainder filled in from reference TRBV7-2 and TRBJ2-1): GAGVSQSPSNKVTEKGKDVELRCDPISGHTALYWYRQSLGQGLEFLIYFQGNSAPDKSGLPSDRFSAERTGGSVSTLTIQRTQQEDSAVYLCASSPPGFGTSGREQFFGPGTRLTVL.

The CDR3 nucleotides are TGTGCCAGCAGCGGGAGAGGGTTTGACAATGAGCAGTTCTTC. This gives the protein CASSGRGFDNEQFF. The chain is built from TRBV27 and TRBJ2-1; possibly TRBD2 for D (6 bases). Germline V gene sequence: CDR1 MNHEY, CDR2 SMNVEV (reference sequence). V lost 6 bases and J 5 bases, leaving 14 bases between the germline ends. The CDR3 length is 14 residues.

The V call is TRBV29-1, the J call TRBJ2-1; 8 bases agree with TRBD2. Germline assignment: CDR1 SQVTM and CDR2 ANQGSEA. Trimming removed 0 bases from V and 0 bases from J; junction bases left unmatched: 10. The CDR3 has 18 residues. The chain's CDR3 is CSVEDRRGAMNSYNEQFF. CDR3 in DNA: TGCAGCGTTGAAGACCGGCGGGGGGCTATGAACTCCTACAATGAGCAGTTCTTC.

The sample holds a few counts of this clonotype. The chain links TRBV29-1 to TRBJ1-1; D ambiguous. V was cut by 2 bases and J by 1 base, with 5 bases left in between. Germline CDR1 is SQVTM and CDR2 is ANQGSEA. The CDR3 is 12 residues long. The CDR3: CSVERQNTEAFF. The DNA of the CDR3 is TGCAGCGTTGAAAGGCAGAACACTGAAGCTTTCTTT.

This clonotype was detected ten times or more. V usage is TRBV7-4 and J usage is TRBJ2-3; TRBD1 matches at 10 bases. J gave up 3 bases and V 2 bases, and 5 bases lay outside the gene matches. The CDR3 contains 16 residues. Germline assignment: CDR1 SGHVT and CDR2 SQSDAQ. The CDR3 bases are TGTGCCAGCAGCTTAATGGGGACAGGGGCGACAGATACGCAGTATTTT. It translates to CASSLMGTGATDTQYF.

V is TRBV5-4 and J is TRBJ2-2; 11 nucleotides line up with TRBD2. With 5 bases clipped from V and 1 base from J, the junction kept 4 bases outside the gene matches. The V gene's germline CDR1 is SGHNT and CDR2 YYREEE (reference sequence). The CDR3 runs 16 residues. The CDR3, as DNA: TGTGCCAGCAGGCCCGGGACTAGCGGGAACACCGGGGAGCTGTTTTTT. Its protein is CASRPGTSGNTGELFF.

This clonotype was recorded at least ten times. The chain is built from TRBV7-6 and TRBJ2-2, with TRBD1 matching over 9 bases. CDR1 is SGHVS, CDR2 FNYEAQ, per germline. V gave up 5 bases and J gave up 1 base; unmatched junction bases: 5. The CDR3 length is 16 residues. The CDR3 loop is CASSDWTGVNTGELFF. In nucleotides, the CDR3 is TGTGCCAGCAGCGACTGGACAGGGGTGAACACCGGGGAGCTGTTTTTT. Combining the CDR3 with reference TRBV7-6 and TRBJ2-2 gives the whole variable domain GAGVSQSPRYKVTKRGQDVALRCDPISGHVSLYWYRQALGQGPEFLTYFNYEAQQDKSGLPNDRFSAERPEGSISTLTIQRTEQRDSAMYRCASSDWTGVNTGELFFGEGSRLTVL.

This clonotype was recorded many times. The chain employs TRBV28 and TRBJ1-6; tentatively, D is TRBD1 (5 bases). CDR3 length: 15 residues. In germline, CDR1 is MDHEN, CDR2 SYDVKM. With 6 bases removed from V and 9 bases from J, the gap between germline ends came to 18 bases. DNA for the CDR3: TGTGCCAGCAGGAGCCCGGGGGGTGGGGGTTCACCCCTCCACTTT. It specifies CASRSPGGGGSPLHF.

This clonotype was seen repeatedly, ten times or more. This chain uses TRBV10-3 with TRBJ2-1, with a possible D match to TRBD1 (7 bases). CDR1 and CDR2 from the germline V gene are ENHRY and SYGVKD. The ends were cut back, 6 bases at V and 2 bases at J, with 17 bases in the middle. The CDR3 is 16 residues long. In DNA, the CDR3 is TGTGCCATCAGGTCCTCAGGAGGGGGCGCCTACAATGAGCAGTTCTTC. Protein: CAIRSSGGGAYNEQFF.

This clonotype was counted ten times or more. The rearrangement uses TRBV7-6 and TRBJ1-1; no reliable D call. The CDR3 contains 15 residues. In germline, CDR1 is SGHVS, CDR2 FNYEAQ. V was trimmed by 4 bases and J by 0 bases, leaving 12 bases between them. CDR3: CASSSPGGVNTEAFF. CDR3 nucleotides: TGTGCCAGCAGCTCCCCCGGAGGTGTGAACACTGAAGCTTTCTTT.

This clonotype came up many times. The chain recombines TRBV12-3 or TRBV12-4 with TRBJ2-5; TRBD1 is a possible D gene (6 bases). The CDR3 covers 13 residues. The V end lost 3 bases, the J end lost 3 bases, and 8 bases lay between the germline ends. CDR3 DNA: TGTGCCAGCAGTTTTAGGGGGAAAGAGACCCAGTACTTC. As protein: CASSFRGKETQYF.